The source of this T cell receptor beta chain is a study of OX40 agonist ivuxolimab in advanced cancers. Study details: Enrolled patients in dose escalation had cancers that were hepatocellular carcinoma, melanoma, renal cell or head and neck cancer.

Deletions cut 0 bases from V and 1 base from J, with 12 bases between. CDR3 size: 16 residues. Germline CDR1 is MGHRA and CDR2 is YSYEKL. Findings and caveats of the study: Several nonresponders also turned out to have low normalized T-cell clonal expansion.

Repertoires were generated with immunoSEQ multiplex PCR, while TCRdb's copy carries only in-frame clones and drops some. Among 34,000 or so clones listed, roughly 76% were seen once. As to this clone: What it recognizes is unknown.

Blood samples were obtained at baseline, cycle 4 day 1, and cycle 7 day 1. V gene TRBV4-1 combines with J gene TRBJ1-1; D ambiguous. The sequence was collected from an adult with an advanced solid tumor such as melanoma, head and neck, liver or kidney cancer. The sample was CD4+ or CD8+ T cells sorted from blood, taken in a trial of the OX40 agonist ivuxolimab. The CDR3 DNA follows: TGCGCCAGCAGCCAAGAGTCGAACGGGTGGAACACTGAAGCTTTCTTT. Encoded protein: CASSQESNGWNTEAFF.